A few counts support the clone carrying this T cell receptor beta chain. This sample is drawn from a study of cytomegalovirus exposure and HLA in healthy donors. Researchers ran the PCR with 60 Vbeta and 13 Jbeta primers. Here immunoSEQ multiplex PCR was the method, and the copy in TCRdb shows in-frame clones only, minus some. The repertoire includes roughly 99,000 clones, under 80% of them detected once, and approximately 14% sits in the top ten. The V gene end was trimmed by 1 base and the J gene end by 6 bases; junction bases not matched to a gene: 4. This CDR3 has 14 amino acids. Per germline, CDR1 SGHTA and CDR2 FQGNSA.

Sequenced material: PBMCs. The TCR comes from a woman between 35 and 50 years old in good health and CMV-seropositive. The chain carries TRBV7-2 and TRBJ2-7, with 9 positions matching TRBD1. The CDR3 DNA reads TGTGCCAGCAGCTTAGACAGGGGGCAGGGCGAGCAGTACTTC. Its translation is CASSLDRGQGEQYF. The full variable domain, in which reference TRBV7-2 and TRBJ2-7 provide the parts outside the CDR3, is GAGVSQSPSNKVTEKGKDVELRCDPISGHTALYWYRQSLGQGLEFLIYFQGNSAPDKSGLPSDRFSAERTGGSVSTLTIQRTQQEDSAVYLCASSLDRGQGEQYFGPGTRLTVT.